A selection of T cell receptor beta chains follows, all from one sample in a study of identical twins. TCRdb reanalysed the 5' RACE reads using MiXCR and keeps one entry per CDR3 protein. In the table there are 1.5 million to 2 million distinct CDR3 sequences, under 35% of which are singletons. Sequenced sample: cord blood. These receptor sequences come from a newborn girl in good health. Each CDR3 is given with its conserved first and last residue. Fields, in order: CDR3 protein, V gene, J gene.

cdr3_aa: CASSQEIPVDTQYF
v_call: TRBV3-1
j_call: TRBJ2-3

cdr3_aa: CSASPGQETQYF
v_call: TRBV20-1
j_call: TRBJ2-5

cdr3_aa: CATSDLRRGADTQYF
v_call: TRBV24-1
j_call: TRBJ2-3

cdr3_aa: CSAREAPNYGYTF
v_call: TRBV20-1
j_call: TRBJ1-2

cdr3_aa: CASPGTGGNQPQHF
v_call: TRBV6-1
j_call: TRBJ1-5

cdr3_aa: CAGFGGVEGYTF
v_call: TRBV12-3/TRBV12-4
j_call: TRBJ1-2

cdr3_aa: CASSTKRGGGNEQFF
v_call: TRBV19
j_call: TRBJ2-1

cdr3_aa: CASSYSTGAGEQYF
v_call: TRBV6-6
j_call: TRBJ2-7

cdr3_aa: CASSPFTWLAYEQYF
v_call: TRBV28
j_call: TRBJ2-7

cdr3_aa: CASSFSSGPSTDTQYF
v_call: TRBV11-3
j_call: TRBJ2-3

cdr3_aa: CATSRSIDGNYEQYF
v_call: TRBV15
j_call: NA

cdr3_aa: CSARRTVSNQPQHF
v_call: TRBV20-1
j_call: TRBJ1-5

cdr3_aa: CASTPRGQDGYTF
v_call: TRBV12-3/TRBV12-4
j_call: TRBJ1-2

cdr3_aa: CSVGGSFNEQYF
v_call: TRBV29-1
j_call: TRBJ2-7

cdr3_aa: CSARGGGAVNEQFF
v_call: TRBV20-1
j_call: TRBJ2-1

cdr3_aa: CASSPTWTSGPNTGELFF
v_call: TRBV9
j_call: TRBJ2-2

cdr3_aa: CATSDLVRILAGGPYF
v_call: TRBV24-1
j_call: TRBJ2-5

cdr3_aa: CASSGYTGNTEAFF
v_call: TRBV5-1
j_call: TRBJ1-1

cdr3_aa: CASRPTSGGMNEQFF
v_call: TRBV2
j_call: TRBJ2-1

cdr3_aa: CASSQGGRLNTEAFF
v_call: TRBV3-1
j_call: TRBJ1-1

cdr3_aa: CASSLLGTPIVENIQYF
v_call: TRBV4-1
j_call: TRBJ2-4

cdr3_aa: CASSQLRTSGGFYNEQYF
v_call: TRBV4-2
j_call: NA